These 17 T cell receptor beta chains were all obtained from the same sample, sequenced in a study of blood T cell repertoires in COVID-19 (dated by TCRdb to about 2020). Preparation of the library involved the immunoSEQ multiplex PCR assay. Entries here come from immuneACCESS through TCRdb and include only in-frame sequences with V and J called. Some clones fail to appear in such tables; in the studies checked, an unresolved V gene covers under half of the shortfall, and the cause of the remainder is unknown. This sample comprises around 180,000 clones, 88% of them detected only once. Together, the top ten hold roughly 25% of the sample. Sequenced input: peripheral blood. These receptors were obtained from a man aged 60-69 years with acute or convalescent COVID-19.

The chain has TRBV2 and TRBJ1-4, with 7 bases aligning to TRBD1. Germline V gives CDR1 SNHLY, CDR2 FYNNEI. CDR3 length equals 14 residues. J gave up 8 bases and V 6 bases, and 9 bases lay outside the gene matches. CDR3 coding DNA: TGTGCCAGCAGGGACGACAGGGTCCAAGAAAAACTGTTTTTT. Translating gives CASRDDRVQEKLFF. The whole variable domain, remainder taken from reference TRBV2 and TRBJ1-4, is EPEVTQTPSHQVTQMGQEVILRCVPISNHLYFYWYRQILGQKVEFLVSFYNNEISEKSEIFDDQFSVERPDGSNFTLKIRSTKLEDSAMYFCASRDDRVQEKLFFGSGTQLSVL.

This clone has just a few counts. The gene calls are TRBV19 and TRBJ1-5; D not resolved. Germline V gene lookup returns CDR1 LNHDA and CDR2 SQIVND (reference sequence). This CDR3 spans 12 amino acids. V lost 5 bases and J 3 bases, leaving 5 bases between the germline ends. CDR3 in DNA: TGTGCCAGTAGTCAGGACAATCAGCCCCAGCATTTT. It yields the protein CASSQDNQPQHF.

This chain joins TRBV30 and TRBJ1-2; 10 positions match TRBD1. Germline V gives CDR1 GTSNPN, CDR2 SVGIG (reference sequence). The CDR3 loop spans 16 amino acids. J gave up 2 bases and V 0 bases, and 6 bases lay outside the gene matches. CDR3 protein: CAWSVTRTGGNYGYTF. The CDR3 nucleotides are TGTGCCTGGAGTGTAACAAGGACAGGGGGGAACTATGGCTACACCTTC.

The chain is built from TRBV10-3 and TRBJ1-4, with no clear D. Per germline, CDR1 ENHRY and CDR2 SYGVKD. V dropped 1 base and J dropped 4 bases, with 10 bases sitting between them. The CDR3 totals 15 residues. DNA of the CDR3: TGTGCCATCAGTGAGTTGGGCAGTGTTAATGAAAAACTGTTTTTT. Amino acids: CAISELGSVNEKLFF.

The chain has TRBV24-1 and TRBJ2-1; 9 bases agree with TRBD2. The length of the CDR3 is 18 residues. In germline, CDR1 is KGHDR, CDR2 SFDVKD. Trimming at V came to 5 bases and at J to 3 bases, leaving 13 bases not matched to a gene. The CDR3 spells CATSGPIGSGGVYNEQFF. The CDR3 DNA sequence: TGTGCCACCAGTGGACCCATAGGTAGCGGGGGAGTCTACAATGAGCAGTTCTTC.

The rearrangement uses TRBV7-2 and TRBJ1-1; D might be TRBD1 (5 bases). CDR1 and CDR2 from the germline V gene are SGHTA and FQGNSA. V lost 0 bases and J lost 1, with 6 bases in between. The CDR3 runs to 14 residues. CDR3 coding DNA: TGTGCCAGCAGCTTAGCGACAGCGAACACTGAAGCTTTCTTT. Translating it yields CASSLATANTEAFF.

The chain carries TRBV11-2 and TRBJ1-2, with 7 positions matching TRBD1. CDR1 and CDR2 (germline): SGHAT, FQNNGV. The CDR3 is 13 residues long. V was pared by 0 bases and J by 7 bases, with 2 bases of the junction left unmatched. The CDR3 DNA reads as TGTGCCAGCAGCTTAGAGGACAGGCGTGGCTACACCTTC. Translated: CASSLEDRRGYTF.

The chain is built from TRBV19 and TRBJ1-2; D possibly corresponds to TRBD1 (6 bases). The CDR3 totals 15 residues. Germline V lookup: CDR1 LNHDA, CDR2 SQIVND (reference sequence). Trimming removed 7 bases from V and 4 bases from J, with 19 bases in between. CDR3 sequence reads: CASNPTTGKGYGYTF. The CDR3 DNA reads TGTGCCAGTAACCCAACAACAGGGAAGGGCTATGGCTACACCTTC. The full variable domain, in which reference TRBV19 and TRBJ1-2 provide the parts outside the CDR3, is DGGITQSPKYLFRKEGQNVTLSCEQNLNHDAMYWYRQDPGQGLRLIYYSQIVNDFQKGDIAEGYSVSREKKESFPLTVTSAQKNPTAFYLCASNPTTGKGYGYTFGSGTRLTVV.

The chain is built from TRBV6-2 or TRBV6-3 and TRBJ1-1; TRBD1 agrees at 9 bases. This CDR3 has 19 amino acids. CDR1 and CDR2 (germline): MNHEY, SVGEGT. V trimming: 4 bases; J trimming: 0 bases; junction bases outside the gene matches: 15. DNA of the CDR3: TGTGCCAGCAGTTGGAACTCCGGGACAGGGAGGGCCATGAACACTGAAGCTTTCTTT. Amino acids: CASSWNSGTGRAMNTEAFF.

This clone was observed a single time. The gene calls are TRBV7-2 and TRBJ2-7; D remains unclear. Trimming left V 5 bases short and J 7 bases short, with 9 bases between. Germline lookup yields CDR1 SGHTA and CDR2 FQGNSA. CDR3 length equals 11 residues. The CDR3 region is CASSASREQYF. CDR3 nucleotide sequence: TGTGCCAGCAGCGCCTCTAGGGAGCAGTACTTC.

J is TRBJ2-5 and V is TRBV30; tentative D call: TRBD2 (5 bases). V was clipped by 0 bases and J by 2 bases, with 13 bases between them. The germline CDR1 and CDR2 sequences are GTSNPN and SVGIG (reference sequence). The CDR3 contains 15 residues. The CDR3 region has the DNA TGTGCCTGGAGTGTCGCGGGTAAGACACAAGAGACCCAGTACTTC. Amino acid sequence: CAWSVAGKTQETQYF. Based on the CDR3 plus reference TRBV30 and TRBJ2-5, the full variable domain is SQTIHQWPATLVQPVGSPLSLECTVEGTSNPNLYWYRQAAGRGLQLLFYSVGIGQISSEVPQNLSASRPQDRQFILSSKKLLLSDSGFYLCAWSVAGKTQETQYFGPGTRLLVL.

The rearrangement uses TRBV7-9 and TRBJ2-7, with TRBD1 matching over 8 bases. Germline V gene sequence: CDR1 SEHNR, CDR2 FQNEAQ (reference sequence). The J segment lost 1 base and the V segment lost 7 bases, leaving 6 bases of the junction unmatched. The length of the CDR3 is 14 residues. In DNA form, the CDR3 reads TGTGCCAGCATGCGGACAGGGAAATCCTACGAGCAGTACTTC. Protein product: CASMRTGKSYEQYF.

The J gene is TRBJ2-3, the V gene TRBV6-1; the match to TRBD1 covers 11 bases. V was pared by 4 bases and J by 0 bases, with 6 bases of the junction left unmatched. The CDR3 runs 17 residues. Looked up from germline, CDR1 is MNHNS and CDR2 is SASEGT. This CDR3 is CASSVLGTGGSTDTQYF. CDR3 sequence (DNA): TGTGCCAGCAGTGTCCTTGGGACAGGGGGTAGCACAGATACGCAGTATTTT.

This chain joins TRBV19 and TRBJ1-2; TRBD1 is a possible D gene (5 bases). Germline V gene sequence: CDR1 LNHDA, CDR2 SQIVND (reference sequence). V was cut by 8 bases and J by 3 bases, with 16 bases left in between. The CDR3 runs 14 residues. This CDR3 reads CASGTWGGDYGYTF. CDR3 bases: TGTGCCAGTGGGACCTGGGGGGGAGACTATGGCTACACCTTC. Variable domain in full (rest from reference TRBV19 and TRBJ1-2): DGGITQSPKYLFRKEGQNVTLSCEQNLNHDAMYWYRQDPGQGLRLIYYSQIVNDFQKGDIAEGYSVSREKKESFPLTVTSAQKNPTAFYLCASGTWGGDYGYTFGSGTRLTVV.

The CDR3 region has the DNA TGTGCCTGGAGTCACAGGGGGCGCAGCACCGGGGAGCTGTTTTTT. Encoded protein: CAWSHRGRSTGELFF. This chain links TRBV30 with TRBJ2-2; 9 nucleotides match TRBD1. In germline, CDR1 is GTSNPN, CDR2 SVGIG (reference sequence). CDR3 length: 15 amino acids. Unmatched junction bases numbered 5, after V lost 2 bases and J lost 4 bases. Combining the CDR3 with reference TRBV30 and TRBJ2-2 gives the whole variable domain SQTIHQWPATLVQPVGSPLSLECTVEGTSNPNLYWYRQAAGRGLQLLFYSVGIGQISSEVPQNLSASRPQDRQFILSSKKLLLSDSGFYLCAWSHRGRSTGELFFGEGSRLTVL.

The genes are TRBV24-1 and TRBJ2-7; 8 bases agree with TRBD1. Per the germline V gene, CDR1 is KGHDR and CDR2 is SFDVKD. V was pared by 4 bases and J by 3 bases, with 7 bases of the junction left unmatched. There are 15 residues in the CDR3. CDR3 protein: CATSDSGQGHYEQYF. The CDR3 nucleotides read TGTGCCACCAGTGACTCAGGACAGGGCCACTACGAGCAGTACTTC.

The chain employs TRBV30 and TRBJ1-1, with a weak D call TRBD1 (5 bases). Germline V lookup: CDR1 GTSNPN, CDR2 SVGIG (reference sequence). The CDR3 contains 12 residues. V gave up 0 bases and J gave up 12 bases, with 14 bases separating them. The CDR3 protein is CAWSVPQGTTFF. DNA for the CDR3: TGTGCCTGGAGTGTACCGCAGGGAACGACTTTCTTT.